The sequence of this TCR beta chain was determined in a study of blood T cells in healthy people across ages. Broader study findings: Estimates of total diversity, which came from one million sequenced T cells, were considered to be underestimates.

The V gene lost 4 bases and the J gene lost 1 base, with 16 bases spanning the gap. The length of the CDR3 is 16 residues. CDR1 and CDR2 (germline): SGHTA, FQGTGA. Comment on this clonotype: Its antigen is unidentified.

It was with a sample-barcoded 5' primer and a J-beta primer mix that a second PCR of about 7 to 12 cycles was run. A tag from a template-switch adaptor with 12 random nucleotides marked each cDNA molecule. In TCRdb, the 5' RACE reads were re-called with MiXCR into one record per CDR3 protein. The sample yields 600,000 to 900,000 distinct CDR3 sequences, around 25% seen once. This sample was shared with a second study, whose subject was T cells of mothers and their children. From that paper: Each child contributed about 3 million TCR beta CDR3 reads, while each mother contributed over 8.5 million. An overlap that was slightly higher, though non-significant, was seen in related mother-child pairs versus unrelated pairs.

The V and J genes are TRBV7-3 and TRBJ2-5; the D call may be TRBD1 or TRBD2 (5 bases each). This sequence was found in a boy between 10 and 17 years old in good health. Source material: blood. CDR3 in DNA: TGTGCCAGCAGCTCTCCACTAGGGGAACGCCAAGAGACCCAGTACTTC. Translation gives CASSSPLGERQETQYF.